The following is a TCR beta chain sequence with its context. Its antigen is undetermined. CDR1 is DFQATT and CDR2 is SNEGSKA in the germline V gene (reference sequence). After removal of 6 bases from V and 8 bases from J, the junction contained 14 bases not matched to a gene. CDR3 length: 14 residues. During its preparation, the TCRbeta library received unique molecular identifiers. TCRdb itself ran the PCR reads through MiXCR, one entry per CDR3 protein. The sample lists about 600,000 distinct CDR3 sequences, 20% to 25% occurring once. The source of the sample is a study of T-cell reconstitution after alpha-beta-depleted transplantation in children. Whole-study results and caveats: T-cell counts and diversity at one year post-transplant came mainly from newly produced T cells. Reported findings indicate that, about two months after transplant, alpha-beta T cells came from several hundred expanded clones, which were derived from non-depleted graft cells. Surviving recipient T cells and thymic progenitors produced the high day-60 TCRbeta diversity seen in some patients.

The sequencing used PBMCs, mostly from graft donor cells, collected 360 days after TCRalphabeta/CD19-depleted stem cell transplant. This TCR derives from a boy younger than two who had a stem cell transplant for acute myeloid leukemia, so the T cells may come from the graft donor. The chain couples TRBV20-1 to TRBJ1-1; 8 bases align to TRBD1. In nucleotides, the CDR3 is TGCAGTGCCCAATTACGGCAGGGGGCTCTCGAAGCTTTCTTT. Protein: CSAQLRQGALEAFF.